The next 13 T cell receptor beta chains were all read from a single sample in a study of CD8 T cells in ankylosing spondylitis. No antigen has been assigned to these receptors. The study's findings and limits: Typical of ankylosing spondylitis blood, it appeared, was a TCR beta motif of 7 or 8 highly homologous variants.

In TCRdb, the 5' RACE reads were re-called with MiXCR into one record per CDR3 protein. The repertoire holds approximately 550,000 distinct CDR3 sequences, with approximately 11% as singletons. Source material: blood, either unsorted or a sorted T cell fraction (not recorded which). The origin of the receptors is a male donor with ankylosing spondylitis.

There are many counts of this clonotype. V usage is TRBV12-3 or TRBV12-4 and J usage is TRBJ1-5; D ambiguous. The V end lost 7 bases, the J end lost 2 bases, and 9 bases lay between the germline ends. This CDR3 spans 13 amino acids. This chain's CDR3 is CASTTGGNQPQHF. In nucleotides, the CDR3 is TGTGCCAGCACCACTGGAGGCAATCAGCCCCAGCATTTT.

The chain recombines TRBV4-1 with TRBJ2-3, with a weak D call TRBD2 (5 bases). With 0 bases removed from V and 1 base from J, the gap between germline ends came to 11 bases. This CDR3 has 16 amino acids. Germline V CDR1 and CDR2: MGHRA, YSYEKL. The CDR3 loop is CASSQDRGSGTDTQYF. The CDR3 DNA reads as TGCGCCAGCAGCCAAGATCGCGGGTCTGGCACAGATACGCAGTATTTT.

The CDR3 sequence: CASKAAGPSYNEQFF. CDR3 nucleotides: TGTGCCAGCAAGGCAGCGGGACCATCCTACAATGAGCAGTTCTTC. This rearrangement joins TRBV2 to TRBJ2-1, with 7 bases lining up with TRBD2. The trim removed 7 bases at V and 1 base at J, leaving 7 bases unmatched. This CDR3 comprises 15 residues. Germline V CDR1 and CDR2: SNHLY, FYNNEI.

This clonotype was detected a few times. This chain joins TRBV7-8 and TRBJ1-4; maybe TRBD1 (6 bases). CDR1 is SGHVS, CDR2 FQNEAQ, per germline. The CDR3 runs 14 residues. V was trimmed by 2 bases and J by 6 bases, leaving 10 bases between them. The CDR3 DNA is TGTGCCAGCAGCTTAAGCCAGGGGTATGAAAAACTGTTTTTT. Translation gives CASSLSQGYEKLFF.

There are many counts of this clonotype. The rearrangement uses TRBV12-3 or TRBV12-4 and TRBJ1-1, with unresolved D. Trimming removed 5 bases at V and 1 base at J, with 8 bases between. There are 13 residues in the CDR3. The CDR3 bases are TGTGCCAGCAGTCGAGAGCGGAACACTGAAGCTTTCTTT. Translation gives CASSRERNTEAFF.

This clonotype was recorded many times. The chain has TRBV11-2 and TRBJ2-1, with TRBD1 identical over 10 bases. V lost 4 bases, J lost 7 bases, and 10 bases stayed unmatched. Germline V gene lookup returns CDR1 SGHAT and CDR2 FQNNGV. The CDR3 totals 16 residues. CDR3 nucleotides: TGTGCCAGCAGCTCGTGGAGGACAGGGGGGAATAATGAGCAGTTCTTC. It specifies CASSSWRTGGNNEQFF. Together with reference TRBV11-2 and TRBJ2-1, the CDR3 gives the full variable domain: EAGVAQSPRYKIIEKRQSVAFWCNPISGHATLYWYQQILGQGPKLLIQFQNNGVVDDSQLPKDRFSAERLKGVDSTLKIQPAKLEDSAVYLCASSSWRTGGNNEQFFGPGTRLTVL.

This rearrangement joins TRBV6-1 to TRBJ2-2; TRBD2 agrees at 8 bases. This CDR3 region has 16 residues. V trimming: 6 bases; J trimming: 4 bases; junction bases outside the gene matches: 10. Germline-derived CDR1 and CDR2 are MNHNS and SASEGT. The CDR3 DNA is TGTGCCAGCAGCCGCCGCGGGGGGCTGGGCACCGGGGAGCTGTTTTTT. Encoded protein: CASSRRGGLGTGELFF.

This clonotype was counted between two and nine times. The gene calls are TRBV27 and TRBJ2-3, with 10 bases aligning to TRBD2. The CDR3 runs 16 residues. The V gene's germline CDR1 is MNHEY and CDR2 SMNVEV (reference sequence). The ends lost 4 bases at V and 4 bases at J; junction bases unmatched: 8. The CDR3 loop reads CASSSSSGSVADTQYF. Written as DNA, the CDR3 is TGTGCCAGCAGTTCCTCTAGCGGGAGTGTCGCAGATACGCAGTATTTT.

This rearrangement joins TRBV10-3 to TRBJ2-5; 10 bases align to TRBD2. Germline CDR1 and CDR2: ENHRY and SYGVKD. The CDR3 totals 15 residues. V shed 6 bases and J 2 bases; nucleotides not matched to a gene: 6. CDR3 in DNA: TGTGCCATCAGCCTCGGGACTAGCGCTCAAGAGACCCAGTACTTC. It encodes CAISLGTSAQETQYF.

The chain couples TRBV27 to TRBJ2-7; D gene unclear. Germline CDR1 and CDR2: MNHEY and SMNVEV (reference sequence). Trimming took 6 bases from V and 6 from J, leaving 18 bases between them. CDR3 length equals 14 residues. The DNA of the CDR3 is TGTGCCAGCAGACTTGTCCAGCCTTGGGGCGAGCAGTACGTC. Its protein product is CASRLVQPWGEQYV.

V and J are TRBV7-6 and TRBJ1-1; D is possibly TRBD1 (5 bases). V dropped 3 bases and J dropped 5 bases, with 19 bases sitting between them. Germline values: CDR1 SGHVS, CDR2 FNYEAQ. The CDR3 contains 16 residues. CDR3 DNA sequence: TGTGCCAGCAGCTTGGAGGGGCCCCCCACGAGGACTGAAGCTTTCTTT. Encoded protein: CASSLEGPPTRTEAFF.

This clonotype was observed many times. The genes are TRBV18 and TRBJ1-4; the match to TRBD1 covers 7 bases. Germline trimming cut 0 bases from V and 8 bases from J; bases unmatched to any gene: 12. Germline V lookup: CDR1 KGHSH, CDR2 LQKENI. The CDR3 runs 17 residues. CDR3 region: CASSPPGGTALREKLFF. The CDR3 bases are TGTGCCAGCTCACCACCCGGGGGGACAGCGCTACGGGAAAAACTGTTTTTT.

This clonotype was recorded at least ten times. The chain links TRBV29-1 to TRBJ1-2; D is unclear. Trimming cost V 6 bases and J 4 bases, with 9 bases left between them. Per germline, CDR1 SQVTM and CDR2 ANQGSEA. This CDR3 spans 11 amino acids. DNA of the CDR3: TGCAGCGTCCCACTAGGCTATGGCTACACCTTC. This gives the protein CSVPLGYGYTF.